This T cell receptor (beta chain) was retrieved from a study of cytomegalovirus exposure and HLA in healthy donors. Broader study findings: Equally common other TCR beta chains were less clonally expanded than HLA-associated ones, a later analysis found. Per published reports, the classifier diagnosed cytomegalovirus status with high specificity and sensitivity.

The PCR ran on 60 Vbeta and 13 Jbeta primers. Data came from immunoSEQ multiplex PCR; TCRdb stores just in-frame clones and leaves some out. The sample records about 190,000 clones, more than 75% being singletons. Deletions cut 4 bases from V and 5 bases from J, with 11 bases between. The V gene's germline CDR1 is MNHNY and CDR2 SVGAGI (reference sequence). The CDR3 spans 14 residues. In its sample, this clone was seen once. No antigen is known for it. The sequence was collected from a woman aged 45-65 years in good health and CMV-seropositive. The genes are TRBV6-6 and TRBJ1-4; a weak D match, TRBD1 (6 bases). The sequencing sample was made of PBMCs. The CDR3 coding sequence is TGTGCCAGCAGTTTTGGACAGCGAAATGAAAAACTGTTTTTT. As protein: CASSFGQRNEKLFF.